This T cell receptor beta chain was sequenced in a study of blood T cell repertoires in COVID-19. About the research overall: Collection of acute and convalescent COVID-19 samples took place in the United States, Italy and Spain. Sample material is recorded as cDNA or gDNA derived from T cells, B-cell-depleted T cells, or PBMCs.

Seattle's cohort entered during active infection and was followed longitudinally. The CDR3 sequence is 14 residues long. Looked up from germline, CDR1 is SGHRS and CDR2 is YFSETQ. Trimming shortened V by 3 bases and J by 1 base, and 10 bases separated the two germline ends. Original data processing: Nucleated cell counts were estimated from reference gene primer amplification. The method was immunoSEQ multiplex PCR; TCRdb's version includes in-frame clones alone and lacks a portion of them. The D gene and trimming were derived from the DNA, and the V and J assignments and clone size from that table. The repertoire consists of 450,000 or so clones, with 70% to 90% occurring once and the leading ten covering less than 0.95%.

The TCR comes from a man between 18 and 29 years old with COVID-19, enrolled during active disease. V gene TRBV5-1 combines with J gene TRBJ1-1; D gene ambiguous. The specimen sequenced was peripheral blood. CDR3 nucleotides: TGCGCCAGCAGCTCCGCGGTGGGGAACACTGAAGCTTTCTTT. Translation: CASSSAVGNTEAFF.